What follows are 17 T cell receptor beta chains derived from one specimen sequenced in a study of T cells in localized non-small cell lung cancer. Method: immunoSEQ multiplex PCR; TCRdb's copy keeps in-frame clones and lacks some. In the table there are approximately 7,000 clones, 23% of which are singletons. Here the sequenced sample was lung tumor tissue, taken before any cancer treatment. Every receptor here comes from a man aged 35 to 69 with stage III squamous cell lung carcinoma.

By sample fraction, this clone is medium-sized. The gene calls are TRBV11-3 and TRBJ1-1; D possibly corresponds to TRBD1 (5 bases). The V and J ends lost 3 bases and 11 bases respectively, with 22 bases between them. This CDR3 spans 15 amino acids. Germline V gene sequence: CDR1 SGHNT, CDR2 YENEEA. The CDR3, as DNA: TGTGCCAGCAGCTTGGTGGGGCCCGGAGGACCAATGGCTTTCTTT. Amino acid sequence: CASSLVGPGGPMAFF.

This clone showed up just a few times. The CDR3 spells CASSLVATNEKLFF. The CDR3 DNA reads as TGTGCCAGTAGTCTTGTGGCAACTAATGAAAAACTGTTTTTT. The V and J genes are TRBV19 and TRBJ1-4; D unclear. Trimming cost V 5 bases and J 0 bases, with 7 bases left between them. Germline CDR1 is LNHDA and CDR2 is SQIVND (reference sequence). The CDR3 totals 14 residues. Looking up the rest from reference TRBV19 and TRBJ1-4 gives the full variable domain: DGGITQSPKYLFRKEGQNVTLSCEQNLNHDAMYWYRQDPGQGLRLIYYSQIVNDFQKGDIAEGYSVSREKKESFPLTVTSAQKNPTAFYLCASSLVATNEKLFFGSGTQLSVL.

The chain combines TRBV9 with TRBJ1-2; D gene ambiguous. This CDR3 is built from 12 residues. V was cut by 6 bases and J by 8 bases, with 14 bases left in between. Looked up from germline, CDR1 is SGDLS and CDR2 is YYNGEE. The CDR3: CASMPGPGGYTF. CDR3 DNA sequence: TGTGCCAGCATGCCGGGCCCGGGGGGCTACACCTTC. Together with reference TRBV9 and TRBJ1-2, the CDR3 gives the full variable domain: DSGVTQTPKHLITATGQRVTLRCSPRSGDLSVYWYQQSLDQGLQFLIQYYNGEERAKGNILERFSAQQFPDLHSELNLSSLELGDSALYFCASMPGPGGYTFGSGTRLTVV.

This clone was seen more than once but under ten times. The genes are TRBV6-8 and TRBJ1-1; TRBD1 matches 7 bases. CDR1 and CDR2 from the germline V gene are MNHGY and SAAAGT. The CDR3 has 17 amino acids. Trimming cost V 2 bases and J 3 bases; bases outside gene matches: 12. Here the CDR3 DNA reads TGTGCCAGCAGTTACCCTGCAGGGGGGGTTCGGGACACTGAAGCTTTCTTT. Its translation is CASSYPAGGVRDTEAFF.

This clone was recorded a few times. CDR3 bases: TGTGCCAGCAGTCCGCGGACCGGCACCGGGGAGCTGTTTTTT. Translated, it gives CASSPRTGTGELFF. This chain joins TRBV6-8 and TRBJ2-2; no clear D gene. V lost 5 bases and J lost 4, with 11 bases in between. Germline-derived CDR1 and CDR2 are MNHGY and SAAAGT. The CDR3 totals 14 residues.

The chain employs TRBV6-8 and TRBJ1-4; possible D gene TRBD1, 6 bases. Per germline, CDR1 MNHGY and CDR2 SAAAGT. Trimming removed 5 bases at V and 7 bases at J, with 14 bases between. This CDR3 region has 14 residues. CDR3 sequence (DNA): TGTGCCAGCAGTACCGGGACAACGATTGAAAAACTGTTTTTT. Protein sequence: CASSTGTTIEKLFF.

The chain links TRBV6-8 to TRBJ1-1, with D unclear. V shed 6 bases and J shed 4 bases, with 9 bases lying between them. Per the germline V gene, CDR1 is MNHGY and CDR2 is SAAAGT. There are 12 residues in the CDR3. The CDR3 protein is CASRDLITEAFF. For the CDR3, the DNA is TGTGCCAGCAGGGATCTTATCACTGAAGCTTTCTTT.

This clone was picked up a small number of times. The V gene is TRBV6-8, the J gene TRBJ1-2, with a tentative D call TRBD1 (6 bases). CDR1 is MNHGY and CDR2 is SAAAGT in the germline V gene. The CDR3 covers 17 residues. The V and J ends lost 0 bases and 0 bases respectively, with 14 bases between them. The CDR3 protein is CASSYSAPRGSNYGYTF. The CDR3 region has the DNA TGTGCCAGCAGTTACTCGGCCCCCAGGGGATCTAACTATGGCTACACCTTC.

This clone was picked up a small number of times. This chain uses TRBV11-3 with TRBJ1-2, with TRBD1 matching over 7 bases. The CDR3 spans 14 residues. The J segment lost 3 bases and the V segment lost 5 bases, leaving 6 bases of the junction unmatched. CDR1 SGHNT and CDR2 YENEEA come from the germline V gene. This CDR3 is CASSQTGVDYGYTF. CDR3 bases: TGTGCCAGCAGCCAAACAGGGGTGGACTATGGCTACACCTTC.

The chain employs TRBV28 and TRBJ2-2, with TRBD2 identical over 9 bases. V shed 2 bases, J shed 6 bases, and the junction held 7 bases outside the gene matches. The CDR3 is made up of 16 amino acids. Looked up from germline, CDR1 is MDHEN and CDR2 is SYDVKM. The DNA of the CDR3 is TGTGCCAGCAGTTTAGAACCCGGACTAGCGTCCGGGGAGCTGTTTTTT. This codes for CASSLEPGLASGELFF.

The CDR3 sequence is CAISEQHPYEQYF. The CDR3 DNA follows: TGTGCCATCAGTGAGCAGCACCCCTACGAGCAGTACTTC. V is TRBV10-3 and J is TRBJ2-7; no clear D. V was clipped by 2 bases and J by 2 bases, with 7 bases between them. The germline CDR1 and CDR2 sequences are ENHRY and SYGVKD. There are 13 residues in the CDR3.

The chain links TRBV28 to TRBJ1-5, with no clear D. In germline, CDR1 is MDHEN, CDR2 SYDVKM. The CDR3 is 15 residues long. Trimming removed 3 bases from V and 4 bases from J, with 13 bases in between. The DNA of the CDR3 is TGTGCCAGCAGTTTCCGGCAGACCCTGAATCAGCCCCAGCATTTT. Residues: CASSFRQTLNQPQHF. Variable domain in full (rest from reference TRBV28 and TRBJ1-5): DVKVTQSSRYLVKRTGEKVFLECVQDMDHENMFWYRQDPGLGLRLIYFSYDVKMKEKGDIPEGYSVSREKKERFSLILESASTNQTSMYLCASSFRQTLNQPQHFGDGTRLSIL.

The V gene is TRBV5-1, the J gene TRBJ1-3, with TRBD1 matching 8 bases. The CDR3 consists of 15 residues. Per the germline V gene, CDR1 is SGHRS and CDR2 is YFSETQ. J gave up 2 bases and V 1 base, and 2 bases lay outside the gene matches. CDR3 amino acids: CASSLLTGAGNTIYF. The CDR3 coding sequence is TGCGCCAGCAGCTTGTTGACAGGGGCTGGAAACACCATATATTTT. Based on the CDR3 plus reference TRBV5-1 and TRBJ1-3, the full variable domain is KAGVTQTPRYLIKTRGQQVTLSCSPISGHRSVSWYQQTPGQGLQFLFEYFSETQRNKGNFPGRFSGRQFSNSRSEMNVSTLELGDSALYLCASSLLTGAGNTIYFGEGSWLTVV.

The genes are TRBV2 and TRBJ2-4; TRBD1 is a possible D gene (6 bases). This CDR3 has 15 amino acids. The germline V and J ends were trimmed by 6 bases and 0 bases, with 12 bases remaining between them. Germline CDR1 SNHLY, CDR2 FYNNEI. CDR3 nucleotide sequence: TGTGCCAGCAGCTCAGGGGTCCTAGCCAAAAACATTCAGTACTTC. It translates to CASSSGVLAKNIQYF.

A few counts support this clone. This chain joins TRBV30 and TRBJ1-2; D is perhaps TRBD1 (6 bases). The CDR3 totals 13 residues. The V and J ends lost 4 bases and 10 bases respectively, with 19 bases between them. Germline V gene data show CDR1 as GTSNPN and CDR2 as SVGIG (reference sequence). In nucleotides, the CDR3 is TGTGCCTGGACGACGGCAGGGGCCGGGCACTACACCTTC. Translation: CAWTTAGAGHYTF.

This sequence joins TRBV11-3 and TRBJ1-1; D possibly corresponds to TRBD1 (6 bases). In germline, CDR1 is SGHNT, CDR2 YENEEA. Trimming removed 0 bases from V and 0 bases from J, with 8 bases in between. The CDR3 loop spans 15 amino acids. The CDR3 protein is CASSLDGGLNTEAFF. The CDR3 coding sequence is TGTGCCAGCAGCTTAGATGGGGGCCTGAACACTGAAGCTTTCTTT.

The rearrangement links TRBV18 to TRBJ2-1; 8 bases agree with TRBD1. The ends lost 5 bases at V and 5 bases at J; junction bases unmatched: 11. Per germline, CDR1 KGHSH and CDR2 LQKENI. There are 16 residues in the CDR3. The CDR3 DNA reads TGTGCCAGCTCAGGGACAGGTTTCGGTTTCGACAATGAGCAGTTCTTC. Encoded protein: CASSGTGFGFDNEQFF.